These 5 T cell receptor beta chains share one sample of origin, sequenced in a study of beta chain features in type 1 diabetes. All of the isolated RNA was reverse transcribed, so expressed TCRB transcripts were sequenced. Profiled with immunoSEQ multiplex PCR; TCRdb holds only in-frame clones, not every one. In the table there are around 150,000 clones, about 8.1% of which are singletons. Sequenced input: central memory CD4+ T cells from blood. Source of these receptors: a man between 18 and 35 years old in good health.

The chain combines TRBV29-1 with TRBJ2-3; weak D call: TRBD2 (6 bases). The CDR3 sequence is 16 residues long. V was pared by 3 bases and J by 1 base, with 17 bases between. Germline V lookup: CDR1 SQVTM, CDR2 ANQGSEA. This CDR3 reads CSVEAPRGGGTDTQYF. The DNA for the CDR3 is TGCAGCGTTGAGGCCCCCCGGGGAGGAGGCACAGATACGCAGTATTTT.

This clone was seen ten or more times. The rearrangement uses TRBV7-2 and TRBJ2-4; 10 positions match TRBD1. Germline-derived CDR1 and CDR2 are SGHTA and FQGNSA. This CDR3 is 19 amino acids long. V trimming: 0 bases; J trimming: 0 bases; junction bases outside the gene matches: 8. The CDR3 DNA is TGTGCCAGCAGCTTAGCGCACGGGACAGGGGCCTTAGCCAAAAACATTCAGTACTTC. Translation: CASSLAHGTGALAKNIQYF.

This clone has more than one count but fewer than ten. This chain connects TRBV19 to TRBJ2-1, with 8 bases aligning to TRBD2. CDR1 is LNHDA and CDR2 is SQIVND in the germline V gene (reference sequence). The length of the CDR3 is 21 residues. J was trimmed by 5 bases and V by 4 bases; bases with no gene match: 25. CDR3 region: CASSTPGGVRRESGLNNEQFF. CDR3 bases: TGTGCCAGTAGTACCCCGGGGGGGGTGAGACGGGAGTCCGGCTTGAACAATGAGCAGTTCTTC.

This clone was seen a few times. This sequence joins TRBV14 and TRBJ1-1, with D hard to call. Trimming stripped 5 bases from V and 4 bases from J, with 11 bases between. There are 13 residues in the CDR3. Per the germline V gene, CDR1 is SGHDN and CDR2 is FVKESK. CDR3 amino acids: CASSVLRSTEAFF. CDR3 DNA sequence: TGTGCCAGCAGCGTCCTAAGGAGCACTGAAGCTTTCTTT.

The rearrangement uses TRBV5-1 and TRBJ2-1; TRBD2 matches at 13 bases. CDR3 length equals 19 residues. J lost 3 bases, V lost 4 bases, and 13 bases had no gene match. CDR1 SGHRS and CDR2 YFSETQ come from the germline V gene. The CDR3 is CASSPRTSGGALGYNEQFF. In DNA form, the CDR3 reads TGCGCCAGCAGCCCGCGGACTAGCGGGGGTGCCTTGGGCTACAATGAGCAGTTCTTC.